This T cell receptor beta chain came from a study of T-cell memory formation after mild COVID-19. Points from the study as a whole: A subset of responding clones appeared in pre-infection memory, suggesting cross-reactive memory joined. Day 15 to 85 contracting clones showed balanced CD4/CD8; day 15 to 37 expanders favored CD4+. Confirmation was lacking for SARS-CoV-2 specificity of second-wave clones that peaked on day 37.

The V gene's germline CDR1 is DFQATT and CDR2 SNEGSKA (reference sequence). V lost 3 bases, J lost 3 bases, and 12 bases stayed unmatched. This CDR3 comprises 16 residues. One entry per CDR3 protein results from TCRdb running MiXCR on the 5' RACE reads. The table includes over 300,000 distinct CDR3 sequences, roughly 19% detected once. This clonotype was found many times. No antigen is known for it. The source of this sequence is a man between 18 and 29 years old who had mild COVID-19 (a few samples of this study predate the infection). Cell type and time point are not known. This chain joins TRBV20-1 and TRBJ2-7; 9 nucleotides align to TRBD1. The sequencing sample was made of PBMCs or a T cell subset sorted from them (not recorded which). The CDR3 protein is CSASPPGTGKSYEQYF. The CDR3 DNA sequence: TGCAGTGCTAGTCCCCCGGGGACAGGGAAAAGCTACGAGCAGTACTTC.